Shown below are 20 T cell receptor beta chains from a single sample sequenced in a study of beta chain features in type 1 diabetes. Every bit of the isolated RNA underwent reverse transcription, so sequencing read expressed TCRB transcripts. The method was immunoSEQ multiplex PCR; TCRdb's version includes in-frame clones alone and lacks a portion of them. Found here are around 300,000 clones, approximately 11% of them singletons; the top ten hold approximately 0.016%. Specimen: naive CD4+ T cells from blood. These TCRs come from a woman aged 25 to 39 in good health.

This clone was counted a few times. The chain couples TRBV15 to TRBJ2-3, with 12 bases lining up with TRBD2. The CDR3 covers 15 residues. Per germline, CDR1 LNHNV and CDR2 YYDKDF (reference sequence). V was pared by 4 bases and J by 3 bases, with 2 bases of the junction left unmatched. This CDR3 is CATSKTSGRTDTQYF. DNA for the CDR3: TGTGCCACCAGCAAGACTAGCGGGAGAACAGATACGCAGTATTTT.

This clone showed up just a few times. The CDR3 sequence is CASSFEHGGTQETQYF. The CDR3 DNA follows: TGTGCCAGCAGCTTCGAACATGGCGGGACCCAAGAGACCCAGTACTTC. The chain recombines TRBV7-9 with TRBJ2-5, with D possibly matching TRBD2 (6 bases). Germline V gene lookup returns CDR1 SEHNR and CDR2 FQNEAQ (reference sequence). The CDR3 has 16 residues. Trimming took 3 bases from V and 1 from J, leaving 15 bases between them.

The chain links TRBV7-3 to TRBJ1-2; 9 bases are a match to TRBD1. The CDR3 totals 13 residues. Germline assignment: CDR1 SGHTA and CDR2 FQGTGA. With 4 bases clipped from V and 5 bases from J, the junction kept 2 bases outside the gene matches. In DNA form, the CDR3 reads TGTGCCAGCAGCTCTGACAGGGGGTATGGCTACACCTTC. Its translation is CASSSDRGYGYTF.

This clone was observed a few times. Within the sample, other DNA sequences also encode this same CDR3. V is TRBV18 and J is TRBJ2-1, with TRBD1 matching over 8 bases. Germline CDR1 and CDR2: KGHSH and LQKENI. The CDR3 has 15 amino acids. The trim removed 3 bases at V and 1 base at J, leaving 2 bases unmatched. CDR3 protein: CASSPRTGSYNEQFF. The CDR3 DNA is TGTGCCAGCTCACCGCGGACAGGGTCCTACAATGAGCAGTTCTTC.

The chain has TRBV10-3 and TRBJ2-5; 11 bases line up with TRBD2. V shed 4 bases, J shed 5 bases, and the junction held 18 bases outside the gene matches. Germline V CDR1 and CDR2: ENHRY, SYGVKD. CDR3 length: 19 amino acids. Here the CDR3 reads CAISALSLAGGYRGETQYF. The DNA for the CDR3 is TGTGCCATCAGTGCTCTTTCTCTAGCGGGAGGATATAGAGGGGAGACCCAGTACTTC.

The chain recombines TRBV29-1 with TRBJ1-4; D is unresolved. Germline CDR1 is SQVTM and CDR2 is ANQGSEA. V lost 2 bases and J lost 10, with 11 bases in between. This CDR3 has 12 residues. The CDR3 DNA follows: TGCAGCGTTGAACAGGATCTCGGAAAACTGTTTTTT. This sequence encodes CSVEQDLGKLFF.

CDR3 coding DNA: TGTGCCAGCAGTGAACGGGGGACTGCTATGGGGGAGCAGTACTTC. It encodes CASSERGTAMGEQYF. The chain carries TRBV25-1 and TRBJ2-7; the D gene is possibly TRBD2 (6 bases). The CDR3 sequence is 15 residues long. In germline, CDR1 is MGHDK, CDR2 SYGVNS. V was pared by 2 bases and J by 7 bases, with 18 bases between.

This clone was found a few times. The chain has TRBV7-3 and TRBJ2-7; unclear D gene. There are 13 residues in the CDR3. V lost 2 bases and J 1 base, leaving 6 bases between the germline ends. The germline V gene has CDR1 SGHTA and CDR2 FQGTGA. The CDR3 loop is CASSLDGSYEQYF. CDR3 coding DNA: TGTGCCAGCAGCTTAGACGGGTCCTACGAGCAGTACTTC.

This clone was seen a handful of times. CDR3 sequence reads: CAWSFWEDGYTF. The CDR3 coding sequence is TGTGCCTGGAGTTTCTGGGAGGATGGCTACACCTTC. The chain combines TRBV30 with TRBJ1-2; no clear D gene. The CDR3 sequence is 12 residues long. V shed 2 bases and J shed 6 bases, with 10 bases lying between them. Looked up from germline, CDR1 is GTSNPN and CDR2 is SVGIG (reference sequence).

This clone was seen more than once but under ten times. The chain links TRBV19 to TRBJ2-5, with 8 bases matching TRBD2. The CDR3 sequence is 15 residues long. Germline assignment: CDR1 LNHDA and CDR2 SQIVND (reference sequence). Unmatched junction bases numbered 7, after V lost 6 bases and J lost 1 base. Here the CDR3 reads CASSRIAGFQETQYF. Here the CDR3 DNA reads TGTGCCAGTAGCCGGATAGCGGGGTTCCAAGAGACCCAGTACTTC.

V usage is TRBV28 and J usage is TRBJ2-5, with unresolved D. The germline V and J ends were trimmed by 8 bases and 2 bases, with 9 bases remaining between them. Germline loops: CDR1 MDHEN, CDR2 SYDVKM. The CDR3 is made up of 12 amino acids. CDR3 DNA sequence: TGTGCCAGCGCCGGAGAACAAGAGACCCAGTACTTC. This encodes CASAGEQETQYF.

The chain has TRBV18 and TRBJ2-7; 8 bases match TRBD1. V lost 4 bases to trimming and J lost 5 bases; unmatched junction nucleotides: 13. The germline gives CDR1 KGHSH, CDR2 LQKENI. CDR3 size: 16 residues. CDR3 residues: CASSLQGRTGNDEQYF. The CDR3 DNA is TGTGCCAGCTCACTCCAGGGGAGGACAGGGAACGACGAGCAGTACTTC.

This clone was counted a few times. The rearrangement uses TRBV18 and TRBJ1-3; D unresolved. The V and J ends lost 3 bases and 0 bases respectively, with 9 bases between them. The CDR3 length is 15 residues. CDR1 and CDR2 from the germline V gene are KGHSH and LQKENI. The CDR3 is CASSPGEFSGNTIYF. The CDR3 coding sequence is TGTGCCAGCTCACCTGGGGAGTTCTCTGGAAACACCATATATTTT. Combining the CDR3 with reference TRBV18 and TRBJ1-3 gives the whole variable domain NAGVMQNPRHLVRRRGQEARLRCSPMKGHSHVYWYRQLPEEGLKFMVYLQKENIIDESGMPKERFSAEFPKEGPSILRIQQVVRGDSAAYFCASSPGEFSGNTIYFGEGSWLTVV.

This clone was observed a handful of times. The rearrangement uses TRBV25-1 and TRBJ2-7; 7 bases line up with TRBD1. There are 14 residues in the CDR3. The J segment lost 5 bases and the V segment lost 3 bases, leaving 7 bases of the junction unmatched. The germline gives CDR1 MGHDK, CDR2 SYGVNS. The CDR3, as DNA: TGTGCCAGCAGTGATAGGGGGCGTATGGACGAGCAGTACTTC. Protein sequence: CASSDRGRMDEQYF.

This clone was picked up a small number of times. This chain links TRBV2 with TRBJ1-2; no definite D call. There are 15 residues in the CDR3. V was pared by 1 base and J by 1 base, with 10 bases between. Germline assignment: CDR1 SNHLY and CDR2 FYNNEI. The CDR3 region has the DNA TGTGCCAGCAGTGAAGGTCAGATTCTTAACTATGGCTACACCTTC. Its translation is CASSEGQILNYGYTF. Full variable domain (rest looked up from reference TRBV2 and TRBJ1-2): EPEVTQTPSHQVTQMGQEVILRCVPISNHLYFYWYRQILGQKVEFLVSFYNNEISEKSEIFDDQFSVERPDGSNFTLKIRSTKLEDSAMYFCASSEGQILNYGYTFGSGTRLTVV.

In this sample, this clone turned up a few times. J is TRBJ2-5 and V is TRBV23-1, with TRBD2 identical over 14 bases. TRBV23-1 qualifies as an ORF whose function is uncertain. This CDR3 contains 20 residues. The V segment lost 4 bases and the J segment 5 bases; nucleotides outside the gene matches: 18. The CDR3 sequence: CASSPPAGLAGAGGGETQYF. The CDR3 nucleotides are TGCGCCAGCAGTCCCCCGGCGGGACTAGCGGGAGCAGGAGGGGGGGAGACCCAGTACTTC.

The rearrangement uses TRBV29-1 and TRBJ2-1, with 7 bases fitting TRBD1. This CDR3 has 13 residues. The ends lost 7 bases at V and 13 bases at J; junction bases unmatched: 16. Germline loops: CDR1 SQVTM, CDR2 ANQGSEA. This CDR3 is CSAARSDRELQFF. Here the CDR3 DNA reads TGCAGCGCCGCCCGCAGCGACAGGGAATTACAGTTCTTC.

The J gene is TRBJ2-2, the V gene TRBV19, with TRBD1 matching 8 bases. Germline lookup yields CDR1 LNHDA and CDR2 SQIVND (reference sequence). The V gene end was trimmed by 9 bases and the J gene end by 1 base; junction bases not matched to a gene: 4. This CDR3 has 14 residues. The CDR3 is CASRGLLNTGELFF. The CDR3 region has the DNA TGTGCCAGCAGGGGGCTTCTGAACACCGGGGAGCTGTTTTTT.

This clone has only a few counts. This chain connects TRBV30 to TRBJ2-2; a weak D match, TRBD2 (6 bases). The V end lost 3 bases, the J end lost 6 bases, and 11 bases lay between the germline ends. Germline CDR1 and CDR2: GTSNPN and SVGIG (reference sequence). The CDR3 loop spans 13 amino acids. This CDR3 is CAWRREVPGELFF. CDR3 DNA sequence: TGTGCCTGGAGGCGGGAAGTACCCGGGGAGCTGTTTTTT.

This CDR3 reads CASSPRDPNEKLFF. CDR3 in DNA: TGCGCCAGCAGCCCCAGGGATCCTAATGAAAAACTGTTTTTT. The V and J genes are TRBV4-3 and TRBJ1-4; possible D gene TRBD1, 5 bases. The CDR3 covers 14 residues. V was cut by 4 bases and J by 3 bases, with 9 bases left in between. Germline V lookup: CDR1 LGHNA, CDR2 YSLEER.